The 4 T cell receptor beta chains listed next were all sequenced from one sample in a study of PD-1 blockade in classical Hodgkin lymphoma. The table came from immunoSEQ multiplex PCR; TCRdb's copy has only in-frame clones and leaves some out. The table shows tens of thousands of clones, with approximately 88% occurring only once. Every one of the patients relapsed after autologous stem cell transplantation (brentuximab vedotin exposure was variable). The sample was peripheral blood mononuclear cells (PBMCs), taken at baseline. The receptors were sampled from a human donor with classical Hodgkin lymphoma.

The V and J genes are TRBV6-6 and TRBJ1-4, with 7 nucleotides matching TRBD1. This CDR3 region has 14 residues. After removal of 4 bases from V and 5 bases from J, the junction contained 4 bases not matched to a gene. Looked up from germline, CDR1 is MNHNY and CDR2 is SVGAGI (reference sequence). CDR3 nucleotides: TGTGCCAGCAGTTCCGGACAGGCCAATGAAAAACTGTTTTTT. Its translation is CASSSGQANEKLFF.

The CDR3: CASSLAGTATAPQPEKLFF. The CDR3, as DNA: TGTGCCAGTAGTCTCGCCGGGACAGCCACCGCTCCTCAACCCGAAAAACTGTTTTTT. The chain joins TRBV19 to TRBJ1-4; 7 nucleotides align to TRBD1. The junction had 23 bases not matched to a gene; V was cut back by 5 bases and J by 8 bases. Germline loops: CDR1 LNHDA, CDR2 SQIVND (reference sequence). The CDR3 extends over 19 amino acids.

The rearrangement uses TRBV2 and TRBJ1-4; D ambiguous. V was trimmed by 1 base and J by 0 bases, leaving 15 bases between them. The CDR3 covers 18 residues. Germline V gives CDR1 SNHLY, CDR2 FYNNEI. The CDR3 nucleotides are TGTGCCAGCAGTGAAGGGGCCATAGTAGGTGCAACTAATGAAAAACTGTTTTTT. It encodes CASSEGAIVGATNEKLFF.

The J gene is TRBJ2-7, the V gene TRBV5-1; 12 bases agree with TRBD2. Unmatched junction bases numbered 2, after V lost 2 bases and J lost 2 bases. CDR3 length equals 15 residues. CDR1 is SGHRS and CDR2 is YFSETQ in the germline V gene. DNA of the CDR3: TGCGCCAGCAGCTTTGGACTAGCGGGAACCTACGAGCAGTACTTC. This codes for CASSFGLAGTYEQYF.